A single sample gave rise to the 10 T cell receptor beta chains below, sequenced in a study of cytomegalovirus exposure and HLA in healthy donors. This PCR relied on a set of 60 Vbeta primers and 13 Jbeta primers. Clones were sequenced by immunoSEQ multiplex PCR, and TCRdb holds only the in-frame ones, with some missing. The table records over 150,000 clones, 65% to 80% of them present only once. Material: PBMCs. These TCRs come from a woman aged 40 to 49 in good health and CMV-seropositive.

The rearrangement uses TRBV11-3 and TRBJ2-1, with a weak D call TRBD1 (5 bases). CDR3 length equals 14 residues. V dropped 4 bases and J dropped 4 bases, with 11 bases sitting between them. The germline gives CDR1 SGHNT, CDR2 YENEEA. In nucleotides, the CDR3 is TGTGCCAGCAGCTCAGGGTCCCCTTACAATGAGCAGTTCTTC. Protein: CASSSGSPYNEQFF. Drawing the rest from reference TRBV11-3 and TRBJ2-1, the complete variable domain is EAGVVQSPRYKIIEKKQPVAFWCNPISGHNTLYWYLQNLGQGPELLIRYENEEAVDDSQLPKDRFSAERLKGVDSTLKIQPAELGDSAVYLCASSSGSPYNEQFFGPGTRLTVL.

The V gene is TRBV6-1, the J gene TRBJ2-7, with 7 bases matching TRBD1. Per germline, CDR1 MNHNS and CDR2 SASEGT. The V and J ends lost 3 bases and 1 base, in that order; junction bases with no gene match: 6. The length of the CDR3 is 15 residues. The CDR3 bases are TGTGCCAGCAGTGATGCCGGGACAGAGTCCTACGAGCAGTACTTC. The encoded protein is CASSDAGTESYEQYF.

This chain connects TRBV7-2 to TRBJ2-7; 10 bases map to TRBD1. The CDR3 sequence is 15 residues long. The V gene end was trimmed by 0 bases and the J gene end by 3 bases; junction bases not matched to a gene: 2. Germline CDR1 is SGHTA and CDR2 is FQGNSA. CDR3 in DNA: TGTGCCAGCAGCTTAGCGGGACAGGGGATCTACGAGCAGTACTTC. It codes for CASSLAGQGIYEQYF.

Here the CDR3 reads CAWSTDREYEQYF. The CDR3 region has the DNA TGTGCCTGGAGTACTGACAGGGAATACGAGCAGTACTTC. This chain uses TRBV30 with TRBJ2-7; 7 bases align to TRBD1. After removal of 2 bases from V and 4 bases from J, the junction contained 5 bases not matched to a gene. From germline, CDR1 is GTSNPN and CDR2 SVGIG (reference sequence). The CDR3 spans 13 residues.

The chain links TRBV18 to TRBJ2-7, with TRBD2 identical over 10 bases. Germline V gives CDR1 KGHSH, CDR2 LQKENI. Trimming took 3 bases from V and 1 from J; bases not matched to a gene: 6. The CDR3 covers 16 residues. The CDR3 sequence is CASSPPVAGGSYEQYF. CDR3 nucleotides: TGTGCCAGCTCACCCCCGGTAGCGGGGGGTTCCTACGAGCAGTACTTC.

In this sample, this clone turned up a few times. The gene calls are TRBV4-3 and TRBJ1-1; D unclear. V dropped 0 bases and J dropped 5 bases, with 19 bases sitting between them. Looked up from germline, CDR1 is LGHNA and CDR2 is YSLEER. CDR3 length equals 17 residues. CDR3 DNA sequence: TGCGCCAGCAGCCAAGATAGGGAGGGTGGAATCGCGACTGAAGCTTTCTTT. Residues: CASSQDREGGIATEAFF.

This chain uses TRBV6-6 with TRBJ2-7, with D perhaps TRBD2 (5 bases). Trimming cost V 2 bases and J 1 base, with 12 bases left between them. Per the germline V gene, CDR1 is MNHNY and CDR2 is SVGAGI (reference sequence). The CDR3 is 15 amino acids. The CDR3 here is CASSYGSLNSYEQYF. CDR3 sequence (DNA): TGTGCCAGCAGTTACGGGAGTCTAAATTCCTACGAGCAGTACTTC.

The chain has TRBV30 and TRBJ1-1; D call uncertain. Germline V lookup: CDR1 GTSNPN, CDR2 SVGIG (reference sequence). This CDR3 spans 13 amino acids. V was pared by 2 bases and J by 1 base, with 8 bases between. The CDR3 sequence is CAWSQQQNTEAFF. The CDR3 region has the DNA TGTGCCTGGAGTCAACAGCAGAACACTGAAGCTTTCTTT.

V usage is TRBV5-6 and J usage is TRBJ1-6; 7 nucleotides match TRBD1. The J segment lost 6 bases and the V segment lost 0 bases, leaving 9 bases of the junction unmatched. The CDR3 sequence is 17 residues long. The germline CDR1 and CDR2 sequences are SGHDT and YYEEEE. CDR3 in amino acids: CASSLASTGYTNSPLHF. The CDR3 DNA follows: TGTGCCAGCAGCTTGGCCTCGACAGGGTATACTAATTCACCCCTCCACTTT.

The gene calls are TRBV5-4 and TRBJ2-7, with 13 bases matching TRBD2. Losses at the gene ends were 3 bases for V and 7 bases for J; bases not matched to a gene: 16. The CDR3 has 18 residues. Per germline, CDR1 SGHNT and CDR2 YYREEE (reference sequence). The CDR3 protein is CASSSIGLGLAGEMEQYF. In nucleotides, the CDR3 is TGTGCCAGCAGCTCAATCGGTCTAGGACTAGCGGGAGAAATGGAGCAGTACTTC.